These 25 T cell receptor beta chains share one sample of origin, sequenced in a study of CD8 T cells in ankylosing spondylitis. Study conclusions and caveats: One TCR beta motif, made up of 7 or 8 highly homologous variants, appeared characteristic of ankylosing spondylitis blood.

Antigens of these TCRs are unknown. TCRdb reprocessed the 5' RACE reads via MiXCR and lists one record per CDR3 protein. This sample has roughly 670,000 distinct CDR3 sequences, with under 20% found just once. Sequencing input: blood, either unsorted or a sorted T cell fraction (not recorded which). The receptor source for this set is a male donor with ankylosing spondylitis.

The V and J genes are TRBV25-1 and TRBJ1-2; 8 positions agree with TRBD1. Germline lookup yields CDR1 MGHDK and CDR2 SYGVNS. The V gene end was trimmed by 4 bases and the J gene end by 0 bases; junction bases not matched to a gene: 10. The CDR3 has 17 residues. The CDR3 reads CASSGTGPLPPNYGYTF. CDR3 bases: TGTGCCAGCAGTGGGACAGGGCCTCTCCCTCCTAACTATGGCTACACCTTC.

The gene calls are TRBV7-9 and TRBJ2-2; D not resolved. The CDR3 covers 11 residues. The V end was cut by 7 bases, the J end by 7 bases, with 7 bases between. Germline assignment: CDR1 SEHNR and CDR2 FQNEAQ (reference sequence). CDR3 in DNA: TGTGCCAGCAACAATTACGGGGAGCTGTTTTTT. Amino acid sequence: CASNNYGELFF.

This clonotype was detected a few times. The chain combines TRBV12-5 with TRBJ2-7, with 9 bases that match TRBD1. The CDR3 is 18 amino acids. Losses at the gene ends were 1 base for V and 2 bases for J; bases not matched to a gene: 12. The germline V gene has CDR1 LGHNT and CDR2 FRNRAP. The CDR3 loop is CASGLGWNGTGSTYEQYF. CDR3 coding DNA: TGTGCTAGTGGTTTGGGATGGAACGGGACAGGGTCCACCTACGAGCAGTACTTC. The whole variable domain, filled in from reference TRBV12-5 and TRBJ2-7, reads DARVTQTPRHKVTEMGQEVTMRCQPILGHNTVFWYRQTMMQGLELLAYFRNRAPLDDSGMPKDRFSAEMPDATLATLKIQPSEPRDSAVYFCASGLGWNGTGSTYEQYFGPGTRLTVT.

This clonotype was seen a few times. The rearrangement links TRBV28 to TRBJ2-5; D remains ambiguous. Germline CDR1 is MDHEN and CDR2 is SYDVKM. The germline V and J ends were trimmed by 4 bases and 5 bases, with 11 bases remaining between them. The CDR3 has 13 amino acids. CDR3 sequence: CASSSSKWETQYF. CDR3 nucleotides: TGTGCCAGCAGTTCCTCCAAATGGGAGACCCAGTACTTC.

Many counts were recorded for this clonotype. This chain connects TRBV7-2 to TRBJ2-7, with unresolved D. Trimming pared 4 bases from V and 0 bases from J, leaving 10 bases between. From germline, CDR1 is SGHTA and CDR2 FQGNSA. CDR3 length: 14 residues. Written as DNA, the CDR3 is TGTGCCAGCAGCTACCAGGAGAGCTCCTACGAGCAGTACTTC. It codes for CASSYQESSYEQYF.

This clonotype occurred many times. This sequence joins TRBV20-1 and TRBJ2-7; perhaps TRBD1 as D (6 bases). This CDR3 spans 13 amino acids. The germline V gene has CDR1 DFQATT and CDR2 SNEGSKA (reference sequence). Trimming removed 5 bases from V and 2 bases from J, with 13 bases in between. The DNA for the CDR3 is TGCAGTGCTCTCGGGACATACGCCTACGAGCAGTACTTC. Amino acids: CSALGTYAYEQYF.

This sequence joins TRBV20-1 and TRBJ2-3; 8 nucleotides match TRBD2. Germline CDR1 is DFQATT and CDR2 is SNEGSKA (reference sequence). J lost 2 bases, V lost 2 bases, and 3 bases had no gene match. This CDR3 has 14 residues. CDR3 DNA: TGCAGTGCTAGATGGCGGGGGGACACAGATACGCAGTATTTT. This gives the protein CSARWRGDTDTQYF.

This clonotype has only a few counts. The chain employs TRBV5-1 and TRBJ1-5, with D possibly matching TRBD1 (6 bases). Trimming took off 1 base at V and 1 base at J, with 9 bases between the two ends. Germline lookup yields CDR1 SGHRS and CDR2 YFSETQ. The CDR3 is made up of 15 amino acids. The CDR3 region has the DNA TGCGCCAGCAGCTTGACAGGGCCCAGCAATCAGCCCCAGCATTTT. This sequence encodes CASSLTGPSNQPQHF.

This clonotype was detected a few times. The CDR3 DNA reads TGCAGTGCCGATAATTCCGGGACTAGCGGGGATGAGCAGTTCTTC. Its protein product is CSADNSGTSGDEQFF. The chain uses TRBV20-1 and TRBJ2-1; TRBD2 aligns across 13 bases. CDR1 is DFQATT, CDR2 SNEGSKA, per germline (reference sequence). V gave up 6 bases and J gave up 8 bases; unmatched junction bases: 10. The CDR3 runs 15 residues.

A few counts support this clonotype. The chain carries TRBV9 and TRBJ2-5; 7 bases agree with TRBD1. Germline V CDR1 and CDR2: SGDLS, YYNGEE. The CDR3 loop spans 14 amino acids. V was pared by 3 bases and J by 7 bases, with 9 bases of the junction left unmatched. The CDR3 reads CASSAPGQPGTQYF. CDR3 nucleotides: TGTGCCAGCAGCGCCCCGGGACAGCCAGGGACCCAGTACTTC.

The V call is TRBV10-3, the J call TRBJ1-6, with TRBD1 as a possible D gene (6 bases). CDR1 is ENHRY, CDR2 SYGVKD, per germline. V shed 3 bases and J shed 4 bases, with 10 bases lying between them. CDR3 length equals 15 residues. The CDR3 is CAISDEDSYNSPLHF. In DNA form, the CDR3 reads TGTGCCATCAGTGACGAGGACAGTTATAATTCACCCCTCCACTTT.

V is TRBV7-6 and J is TRBJ1-1, with a possible D match to TRBD1 (6 bases). Trimming shortened V by 2 bases and J by 4 bases, and 17 bases separated the two germline ends. There are 16 residues in the CDR3. Germline V lookup: CDR1 SGHVS, CDR2 FNYEAQ. Here the CDR3 DNA reads TGTGCCAGCAGCTTAATCCCCCCAGGGGTGGGCACTGAAGCTTTCTTT. Amino acid sequence: CASSLIPPGVGTEAFF.

The chain has TRBV9 and TRBJ2-7; 7 bases match TRBD1. V trimming: 3 bases; J trimming: 3 bases; junction bases outside the gene matches: 12. The germline V gene encodes CDR1 SGDLS and CDR2 YYNGEE. The CDR3 has 16 residues. CDR3 sequence (DNA): TGTGCCAGCAGCGCTAGCCCCGGGACAGAAAACTACGAGCAGTACTTC. It is translated as CASSASPGTENYEQYF.

This chain links TRBV12-3 or TRBV12-4 with TRBJ2-5; a weak D match, TRBD1 (6 bases). The ends were cut back, 5 bases at V and 6 bases at J, with 19 bases in the middle. The CDR3 is 15 amino acids. Written as DNA, the CDR3 is TGTGCCAGCAGTAAACTACAGGGTACCGGGAAGACCCAGTACTTC. Translated, it gives CASSKLQGTGKTQYF.

A few counts support this clonotype. CDR3 in amino acids: CAISSYREGAFF. The CDR3 coding sequence is TGTGCCATCAGTTCATACAGGGAGGGCGCTTTCTTT. V and J are TRBV10-3 and TRBJ1-1, with a weak D call TRBD1 (6 bases). Trimming left V 5 bases short and J 11 bases short, with 15 bases between. The CDR3 extends over 12 amino acids. Per germline, CDR1 ENHRY and CDR2 SYGVKD.

The rearrangement uses TRBV9 and TRBJ1-2; D uncertain. The V gene's germline CDR1 is SGDLS and CDR2 YYNGEE. Trimming left V 0 bases short and J 4 bases short, with 13 bases between. This CDR3 region has 15 residues. The CDR3 DNA reads TGTGCCAGCAGCGTAGGTCTCGCAGGTTCCTATGGCTACACCTTC. This sequence encodes CASSVGLAGSYGYTF.

The chain combines TRBV5-1 with TRBJ2-7; D possibly corresponds to TRBD2 (6 bases). V lost 3 bases and J 0 bases, leaving 13 bases between the germline ends. CDR1 is SGHRS and CDR2 is YFSETQ in the germline V gene. CDR3 length: 15 amino acids. As DNA, the CDR3 is TGCGCCAGCAGCTCCCGGGACTTAAGCTCCTACGAGCAGTACTTC. Its protein is CASSSRDLSSYEQYF. Filled out from reference TRBV5-1 and TRBJ2-7, the complete variable domain reads KAGVTQTPRYLIKTRGQQVTLSCSPISGHRSVSWYQQTPGQGLQFLFEYFSETQRNKGNFPGRFSGRQFSNSRSEMNVSTLELGDSALYLCASSSRDLSSYEQYFGPGTRLTVT.

This chain uses TRBV29-1 with TRBJ2-7; D assignment may be TRBD1 or TRBD2 (5 bases each). Germline V gene data show CDR1 as SQVTM and CDR2 as ANQGSEA. The CDR3 has 15 residues. V was clipped by 5 bases and J by 2 bases, with 19 bases between them. The CDR3 sequence is CSVKSRDREAYEQYF. The CDR3 DNA follows: TGCAGCGTTAAATCCCGGGACCGTGAAGCCTACGAGCAGTACTTC.

This clonotype came up a few times. The rearrangement links TRBV12-3 or TRBV12-4 to TRBJ2-2; weak D call: TRBD2 (5 bases). This CDR3 contains 15 residues. The ends were cut back, 4 bases at V and 5 bases at J, with 14 bases in the middle. The CDR3 sequence: CASSSRPRGTGELFF. The CDR3 region has the DNA TGTGCCAGCAGTTCTAGACCGCGAGGGACCGGGGAGCTGTTTTTT.

This clonotype was found a few times. V gene TRBV5-1 combines with J gene TRBJ2-1; no clear D gene. CDR3 length: 14 residues. The V gene's germline CDR1 is SGHRS and CDR2 YFSETQ. V lost 4 bases and J lost 6, with 14 bases in between. CDR3 coding DNA: TGCGCCAGCAGCAACCCGACTGTGATCAATGAGCAGTTCTTC. Protein product: CASSNPTVINEQFF.

This clonotype was detected only a few times. The rearrangement links TRBV29-1 to TRBJ2-3; no reliable D call. In germline, CDR1 is SQVTM, CDR2 ANQGSEA. The CDR3 is 13 residues long. The V gene lost 4 bases and the J gene lost 3 bases, with 11 bases spanning the gap. CDR3 DNA: TGCAGCGTTGCGACCGGGTTAACAGATACGCAGTATTTT. Translating gives CSVATGLTDTQYF.

This clonotype was counted only a few times. Here the CDR3 reads CASSLGAGGGYNEQFF. The CDR3 DNA sequence: TGTGCCAGCAGTTTAGGGGCGGGAGGGGGATACAATGAGCAGTTCTTC. This chain links TRBV12-3 or TRBV12-4 with TRBJ2-1, with TRBD2 matching 9 bases. This CDR3 has 16 amino acids. The trim removed 1 base at V and 4 bases at J, leaving 5 bases unmatched.

The chain recombines TRBV5-1 with TRBJ1-4; the D gene is possibly TRBD1 (5 bases). From germline, CDR1 is SGHRS and CDR2 YFSETQ. V lost 0 bases and J 8 bases, leaving 17 bases between the germline ends. This CDR3 is 16 amino acids long. Here the CDR3 DNA reads TGCGCCAGCAGCTTGGGGGACGTGAGAAAGGAGGAAAAACTGTTTTTT. Translating it yields CASSLGDVRKEEKLFF.

This clonotype was seen only a few times. The chain combines TRBV6-5 with TRBJ1-1, with D possibly TRBD1 on 5 matching bases. This CDR3 comprises 15 residues. The ends were cut back, 4 bases at V and 1 base at J, with 13 bases in the middle. CDR1 is MNHEY and CDR2 is SVGAGI in the germline V gene. The CDR3 protein is CASSSLQGQNTEAFF. The CDR3 region has the DNA TGTGCCAGCAGTTCTCTTCAGGGTCAGAACACTGAAGCTTTCTTT.

The chain carries TRBV20-1 and TRBJ2-7; perhaps TRBD2 as D (6 bases). This CDR3 is built from 13 residues. The germline V gene encodes CDR1 DFQATT and CDR2 SNEGSKA (reference sequence). Between the trimmed V and J ends, which lost 1 base and 3 bases, there was a span of 10 bases. The CDR3 sequence: CSARGVGGYEQYF. CDR3 bases: TGCAGTGCTAGAGGGGTGGGGGGCTACGAGCAGTACTTC.